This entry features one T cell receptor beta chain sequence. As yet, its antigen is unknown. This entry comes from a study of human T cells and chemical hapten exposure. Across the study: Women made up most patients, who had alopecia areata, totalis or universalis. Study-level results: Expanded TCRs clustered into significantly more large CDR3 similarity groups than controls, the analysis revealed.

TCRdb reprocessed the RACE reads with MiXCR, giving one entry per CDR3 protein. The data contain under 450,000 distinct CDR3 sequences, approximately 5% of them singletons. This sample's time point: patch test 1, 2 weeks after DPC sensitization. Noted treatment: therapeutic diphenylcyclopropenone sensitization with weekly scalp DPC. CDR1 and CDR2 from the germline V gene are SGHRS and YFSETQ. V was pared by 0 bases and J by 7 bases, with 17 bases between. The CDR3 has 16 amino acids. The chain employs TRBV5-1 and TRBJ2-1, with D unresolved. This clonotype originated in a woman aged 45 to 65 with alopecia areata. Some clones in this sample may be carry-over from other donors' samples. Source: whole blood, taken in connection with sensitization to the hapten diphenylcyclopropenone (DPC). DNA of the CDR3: TGCGCCAGCAGCTTGGCAGCCACCCCTGGAATGAATGAGCAGTTCTTC. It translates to CASSLAATPGMNEQFF.